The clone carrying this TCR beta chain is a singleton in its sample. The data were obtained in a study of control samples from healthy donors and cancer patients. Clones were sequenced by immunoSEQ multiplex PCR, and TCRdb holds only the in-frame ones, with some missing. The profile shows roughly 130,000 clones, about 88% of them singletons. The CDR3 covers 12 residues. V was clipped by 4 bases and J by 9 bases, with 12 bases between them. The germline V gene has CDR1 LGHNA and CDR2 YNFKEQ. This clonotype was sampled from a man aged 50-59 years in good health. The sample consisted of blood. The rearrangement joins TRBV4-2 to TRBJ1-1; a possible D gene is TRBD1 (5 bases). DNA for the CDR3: TGTGCCAGCAGCCGCGGGGGGGACCAAGCTTTCTTT. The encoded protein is CASSRGGDQAFF.